This TCR beta chain was documented in a study of patients and donors after allogeneic stem cell transplantation. The CDR3 has 16 residues. CDR1 and CDR2 (germline): MGHRA, YSYEKL. Trimming removed 1 base at V and 3 bases at J, with 16 bases between. TCRdb itself ran the RT-PCR reads through MiXCR, one entry per CDR3 protein. The data contain about 72,000 distinct CDR3 sequences, about 25% of them seen just once; the ten biggest clones take up about 26%. V usage is TRBV4-1 and J usage is TRBJ2-7, with no clear D. What was sequenced was blood, either unsorted or a sorted T cell fraction (not recorded which). The origin of this receptor is a human donor who was either an allogeneic HSCT recipient or a stem cell or donor lymphocyte infusion donor (not recorded which). It is not recorded whose cells these are; they may come from a transplant donor. CDR3 nucleotide sequence: TGCGCCAGCAGCCAAGTGGTGAGGATAACCAACTACGAGCAGTACTTC. Its protein product is CASSQVVRITNYEQYF.